This section outlines one T cell receptor (beta chain) sequence together with its context. The record originates from a study of blood T cell repertoires in COVID-19. Study details: The United States, Italy and Spain provided the acute and convalescent COVID-19 samples. Sources were T cells, B-cell-depleted T cells, or PBMCs; the material itself was cDNA or gDNA.

Authors' analysis steps: Amplification of reference gene primers provided the estimated nucleated cell counts. Sequencing used immunoSEQ multiplex PCR; TCRdb keeps in-frame clones, though not all of them. D and trimming were read from the DNA, whereas the V and J calls and clone size are those reported in that table. The profile shows approximately 180,000 clones, over 75% of them singletons. Trimming stripped 0 bases from V and 9 bases from J, with 15 bases between. Germline lookup yields CDR1 MNHEY and CDR2 SVGAGI. The CDR3 contains 16 residues. Sequencing used peripheral blood. The chain uses TRBV6-5 and TRBJ1-6; D is uncertain. This sequence originates from a man in his sixties with acute or convalescent COVID-19. The CDR3 coding sequence is TGTGCCAGCAGTTACTCGACATACTCCAGTGGTTCACCCCTCCACTTT. Translation gives CASSYSTYSSGSPLHF.